The 5 T cell receptor beta chains below all came from one sample that was sequenced in a study of molecular identifiers for immune sequencing clone quantification. A single record per CDR3 protein comes from TCRdb applying MiXCR to the PCR reads. The table lists 68,000 or so distinct CDR3 sequences, less than 20% of them singletons, with 1.3% to 1.5% in the top ten. The sample consisted of naive CD8+ T cells from blood, with Jurkat cell RNA spiked in. Subset described: FACS-sorted CD8+CD4-CCR7+CD45RA+ naive T cells. Receptors originate from a human donor in good health. Some libraries in this study had Jurkat cell RNA spiked in.

This clonotype was detected ten times or more. This chain connects TRBV20-1 to TRBJ2-7, with 10 bases aligning to TRBD1. After removal of 0 bases from V and 3 bases from J, the junction contained 5 bases not matched to a gene. The CDR3 is 15 residues long. Germline V lookup: CDR1 DFQATT, CDR2 SNEGSKA (reference sequence). CDR3 coding DNA: TGCAGTGCTAGAGATACCAGGGACAGGGGCTACGAGCAGTACTTC. It specifies CSARDTRDRGYEQYF.

The table lists this clonotype with many counts. The chain employs TRBV23-1 and TRBJ2-7, with D possibly being TRBD2 (6 bases). TRBV23-1 is marked as an open reading frame, function uncertain. The CDR3 runs 13 residues. Trimming cost V 4 bases and J 6 bases, with 13 bases left between them. This CDR3 is CASSLRWRGEQYF. The CDR3 region has the DNA TGCGCCAGCAGTCTCCGGTGGCGGGGCGAGCAGTACTTC.

This clonotype appeared many times. The rearrangement joins TRBV6-5 to TRBJ2-7; 9 positions match TRBD1. Trimming removed 5 bases from V and 4 bases from J; junction bases left unmatched: 6. This CDR3 has 14 amino acids. Germline-derived CDR1 and CDR2 are MNHEY and SVGAGI. The chain's CDR3 is CASSLRQGGYEQYF. CDR3 coding DNA: TGTGCCAGCAGTCTAAGACAGGGGGGGTACGAGCAGTACTTC.

Ten or more counts support this clonotype. This sequence joins TRBV15 and TRBJ2-1; no definite D call. The CDR3 has 13 residues. The germline V gene encodes CDR1 LNHNV and CDR2 YYDKDF (reference sequence). The V and J ends lost 0 bases and 10 bases respectively, with 10 bases between them. CDR3 residues: CATSREGHQEQFF. CDR3 nucleotides: TGTGCCACCAGCAGAGAGGGTCACCAGGAGCAGTTCTTC.

This clonotype came up many times. This chain connects TRBV12-3 or TRBV12-4 to TRBJ2-3, with 9 bases matching TRBD2. Trimming removed 1 base from V and 2 bases from J; junction bases left unmatched: 7. The CDR3 covers 17 residues. The CDR3 spells CASSLGAREGPTDTQYF. DNA for the CDR3: TGTGCCAGCAGTTTAGGAGCGCGGGAGGGCCCCACAGATACGCAGTATTTT.